The 18 T cell receptor beta chains below all came from one sample that was sequenced in a study of blood T cell repertoires in COVID-19. The protocol was immunoSEQ multiplex PCR, while the TCRdb copy is restricted to in-frame clones and leaves out a portion. Of some 220,000 clones listed, approximately 81% are singletons. The specimen sequenced was peripheral blood. The receptors shown here come from an elderly woman with active or convalescent COVID-19.

The gene calls are TRBV6-2 or TRBV6-3 and TRBJ1-2; D call uncertain. Germline CDR1 reads MNHEY; CDR2 reads SVGEGT. Trimming took off 4 bases at V and 1 base at J, with 4 bases between the two ends. The CDR3 totals 12 residues. The CDR3 spells CASSSNNYGYTF. In DNA, the CDR3 is TGTGCCAGCAGTTCTAATAACTATGGCTACACCTTC.

The CDR3: CASSARTGVLETQYF. CDR3 in DNA: TGTGCCAGCAGCGCGCGCACAGGGGTCCTGGAGACCCAGTACTTC. This chain uses TRBV9 with TRBJ2-5; 7 bases align to TRBD1. The trim removed 3 bases at V and 5 bases at J, leaving 10 bases unmatched. In germline, CDR1 is SGDLS, CDR2 YYNGEE. CDR3 size: 15 residues.

This chain connects TRBV5-1 to TRBJ2-3, with D possibly matching TRBD2 (5 bases). Germline CDR1 and CDR2: SGHRS and YFSETQ. This CDR3 has 16 amino acids. Trimming cost V 0 bases and J 1 base, with 12 bases left between them. The CDR3 is CASSLATGRGTDTQYF. The CDR3 DNA reads TGCGCCAGCAGCTTGGCCACGGGAAGGGGCACAGATACGCAGTATTTT. Based on the CDR3 plus reference TRBV5-1 and TRBJ2-3, the full variable domain is KAGVTQTPRYLIKTRGQQVTLSCSPISGHRSVSWYQQTPGQGLQFLFEYFSETQRNKGNFPGRFSGRQFSNSRSEMNVSTLELGDSALYLCASSLATGRGTDTQYFGPGTRLTVL.

This clone was seen a single time. This rearrangement joins TRBV30 to TRBJ2-7; TRBD1 aligns across 9 bases. Germline V CDR1 and CDR2: GTSNPN, SVGIG (reference sequence). This CDR3 contains 15 residues. With V trimmed by 5 bases and J by 4 bases, 12 bases remained unmatched. The CDR3, as DNA: TGTGCCTGGGGCGTTCTACAGGGGGCGCGATACGAGCAGTACTTC. Its protein product is CAWGVLQGARYEQYF.

This chain uses TRBV5-1 with TRBJ2-1, with D uncertain. V lost 2 bases to trimming and J lost 5 bases, with 2 bases between them. CDR1 is SGHRS and CDR2 is YFSETQ in the germline V gene. The CDR3 extends over 11 amino acids. The CDR3 nucleotides read TGCGCCAGCAGCTTCAACAATGAGCAGTTCTTC. This encodes CASSFNNEQFF.

V gene TRBV30 combines with J gene TRBJ1-2, with TRBD1 as a possible D gene (6 bases). Germline V gives CDR1 GTSNPN, CDR2 SVGIG (reference sequence). The CDR3 extends over 15 amino acids. V was pared by 2 bases and J by 8 bases, with 21 bases between. In DNA, the CDR3 is TGTGCCTGGAGTTATAAAATATCGACGGGGGGCGGCTACACCTTC. This codes for CAWSYKISTGGGYTF.

This chain uses TRBV20-1 with TRBJ1-2; D not certain. Trimming removed 1 base at V and 8 bases at J, with 8 bases between. CDR3 length equals 11 residues. Germline CDR1 and CDR2: DFQATT and SNEGSKA (reference sequence). The CDR3 loop is CSARGQLGYTF. The CDR3 DNA reads TGCAGTGCTAGAGGCCAGTTAGGCTACACCTTC.

The chain is built from TRBV2 and TRBJ1-6; weak D call: TRBD1 (6 bases). Trimming removed 5 bases from V and 8 bases from J, with 10 bases in between. The CDR3 has 13 amino acids. Germline-derived CDR1 and CDR2 are SNHLY and FYNNEI. The CDR3 sequence is CASSLSGDSPLHF. Written as DNA, the CDR3 is TGTGCCAGCAGTCTCTCAGGGGATTCACCCCTCCACTTT. Supplemented by reference TRBV2 and TRBJ1-6, the full variable domain reads EPEVTQTPSHQVTQMGQEVILRCVPISNHLYFYWYRQILGQKVEFLVSFYNNEISEKSEIFDDQFSVERPDGSNFTLKIRSTKLEDSAMYFCASSLSGDSPLHFGNGTRLTVT.

The genes are TRBV5-4 and TRBJ2-3, with a tentative D call TRBD2 (6 bases). Germline V gives CDR1 SGHNT, CDR2 YYREEE (reference sequence). CDR3 size: 14 residues. Trimming took 4 bases from V and 6 from J, leaving 15 bases between them. The CDR3: CASSIGRTGDTQYF. The CDR3 region has the DNA TGTGCCAGCAGCATCGGGAGAACGGGGGATACGCAGTATTTT. The whole variable domain, remainder taken from reference TRBV5-4 and TRBJ2-3, is ETGVTQSPTHLIKTRGQQVTLRCSSQSGHNTVSWYQQALGQGPQFIFQYYREEENGRGNFPPRFSGLQFPNYSSELNVNALELDDSALYLCASSIGRTGDTQYFGPGTRLTVL.

The V gene is TRBV2, the J gene TRBJ1-1, with 9 bases fitting TRBD1. The CDR3 is 15 amino acids. Germline lookup yields CDR1 SNHLY and CDR2 FYNNEI. V was clipped by 4 bases and J by 7 bases; unmatched bases: 10. The CDR3 nucleotides read TGTGCCAGCAGTGTCGACAGGGGGGGAACATTTGAAGCTTTCTTT. Encoded protein: CASSVDRGGTFEAFF.

V usage is TRBV6-2 or TRBV6-3 and J usage is TRBJ2-6; the D is unclear. Germline loops: CDR1 MNHEY, CDR2 SVGEGT. Trimming removed 4 bases from V and 0 bases from J, with 10 bases in between. This CDR3 is 16 amino acids long. Here the CDR3 DNA reads TGTGCCAGCAGTTTCGGGTTATCCTCTGGGGCCAACGTCCTGACTTTC. Its protein product is CASSFGLSSGANVLTF.

The chain combines TRBV4-2 with TRBJ2-1, with TRBD2 identical over 8 bases. The CDR3 has 15 residues. Germline V CDR1 and CDR2: LGHNA, YNFKEQ. V was pared by 3 bases and J by 2 bases, with 3 bases of the junction left unmatched. CDR3 in DNA: TGTGCCAGCAGCCACGGGACTAGGACCTACAATGAGCAGTTCTTC. Translated: CASSHGTRTYNEQFF.

The chain has TRBV6-2 or TRBV6-3 and TRBJ1-2; D is possibly TRBD1 (6 bases). V was pared by 2 bases and J by 5 bases, with 15 bases between. The CDR3 has 15 amino acids. CDR1 and CDR2 from the germline V gene are MNHEY and SVGEGT. The CDR3 region is CASSYPSQGSYGYTF. CDR3 in DNA: TGTGCCAGCAGTTACCCCTCCCAGGGGAGTTATGGCTACACCTTC.

V gene TRBV11-3 combines with J gene TRBJ1-2, with 8 bases fitting TRBD1. Germline CDR1 and CDR2: SGHNT and YENEEA. CDR3 length: 16 residues. V gave up 5 bases and J gave up 6 bases; unmatched junction bases: 14. The CDR3 sequence: CASSRGSGTGLNGYTF. The CDR3 nucleotides are TGTGCCAGCAGCCGAGGTTCCGGGACAGGCCTAAATGGCTACACCTTC.

This CDR3 reads CASSLAGSQETQYF. The CDR3 DNA follows: TGCGCCAGCAGCTTGGCAGGGTCCCAAGAGACCCAGTACTTC. The chain combines TRBV5-1 with TRBJ2-5; a weak D match, TRBD1 (5 bases). V lost 0 bases and J 1 base, leaving 7 bases between the germline ends. The germline V gene has CDR1 SGHRS and CDR2 YFSETQ. The CDR3 is 14 residues long. Together with reference TRBV5-1 and TRBJ2-5, the CDR3 gives the full variable domain: KAGVTQTPRYLIKTRGQQVTLSCSPISGHRSVSWYQQTPGQGLQFLFEYFSETQRNKGNFPGRFSGRQFSNSRSEMNVSTLELGDSALYLCASSLAGSQETQYFGPGTRLLVL.

The chain carries TRBV18 and TRBJ2-7; D is perhaps TRBD1 (5 bases). Germline CDR1 is KGHSH and CDR2 is LQKENI. This CDR3 is 13 amino acids long. The V and J ends lost 2 bases and 4 bases respectively, with 9 bases between them. CDR3 bases: TGTGCCAGCTCACCAATATCAGGGTACGAGCAGTACTTC. Amino acids: CASSPISGYEQYF.

The V gene is TRBV30, the J gene TRBJ1-1; D may be TRBD1 (5 bases). In germline, CDR1 is GTSNPN, CDR2 SVGIG (reference sequence). Trimming cost V 2 bases and J 0 bases, with 7 bases left between them. This CDR3 has 13 residues. CDR3 in DNA: TGTGCCTGGAGTAAACAGGTGAACACTGAAGCTTTCTTT. It yields the protein CAWSKQVNTEAFF.

J is TRBJ1-3 and V is TRBV25-1; 9 nucleotides line up with TRBD1. Germline V lookup: CDR1 MGHDK, CDR2 SYGVNS. The V segment lost 7 bases and the J segment 4 bases; nucleotides outside the gene matches: 5. This CDR3 is built from 14 residues. In DNA, the CDR3 is TGTGCCAGCACTATGACAGGGGGAGGAAACACCATATATTTT. It codes for CASTMTGGGNTIYF.